This section outlines one TCR beta chain sequence together with its context. Original analysis: Amplification of reference gene primers provided the estimated nucleated cell counts. Measured with immunoSEQ multiplex PCR; TCRdb has only the in-frame clones, and not every one. V and J calls and clone size are as listed in that table; D and trimming were resolved from the DNA. The top ten clones hold less than 5% of a sample with some 250,000 clones, 84% of them seen once. These data are taken from a study of blood T cell repertoires in COVID-19. Study details: The United States, Italy and Spain supplied acute and convalescent COVID-19 samples. In each case, the material was cDNA or gDNA derived from T cells, B-cell-depleted T cells, or PBMCs.

CDR1 and CDR2 (germline): PRHDT, FYEKMQ (reference sequence). The CDR3 contains 15 residues. After removal of 5 bases from V and 0 bases from J, the junction contained 4 bases not matched to a gene. This TCR derives from a man between 60 and 75 years old with acute or convalescent COVID-19. The rearrangement links TRBV13 to TRBJ1-3; TRBD1 agrees at 7 bases. The sequenced sample consisted of peripheral blood. The CDR3 nucleotides read TGTGCCAGCAGCCCGGGACAGAACTCTGGAAACACCATATATTTT. Protein product: CASSPGQNSGNTIYF. Drawing the rest from reference TRBV13 and TRBJ1-3, the complete variable domain is AAGVIQSPRHLIKEKRETATLKCYPIPRHDTVYWYQQGPGQDPQFLISFYEKMQSDKGSIPDRFSAQQFSDYHSELNMSSLELGDSALYFCASSPGQNSGNTIYFGEGSWLTVV.